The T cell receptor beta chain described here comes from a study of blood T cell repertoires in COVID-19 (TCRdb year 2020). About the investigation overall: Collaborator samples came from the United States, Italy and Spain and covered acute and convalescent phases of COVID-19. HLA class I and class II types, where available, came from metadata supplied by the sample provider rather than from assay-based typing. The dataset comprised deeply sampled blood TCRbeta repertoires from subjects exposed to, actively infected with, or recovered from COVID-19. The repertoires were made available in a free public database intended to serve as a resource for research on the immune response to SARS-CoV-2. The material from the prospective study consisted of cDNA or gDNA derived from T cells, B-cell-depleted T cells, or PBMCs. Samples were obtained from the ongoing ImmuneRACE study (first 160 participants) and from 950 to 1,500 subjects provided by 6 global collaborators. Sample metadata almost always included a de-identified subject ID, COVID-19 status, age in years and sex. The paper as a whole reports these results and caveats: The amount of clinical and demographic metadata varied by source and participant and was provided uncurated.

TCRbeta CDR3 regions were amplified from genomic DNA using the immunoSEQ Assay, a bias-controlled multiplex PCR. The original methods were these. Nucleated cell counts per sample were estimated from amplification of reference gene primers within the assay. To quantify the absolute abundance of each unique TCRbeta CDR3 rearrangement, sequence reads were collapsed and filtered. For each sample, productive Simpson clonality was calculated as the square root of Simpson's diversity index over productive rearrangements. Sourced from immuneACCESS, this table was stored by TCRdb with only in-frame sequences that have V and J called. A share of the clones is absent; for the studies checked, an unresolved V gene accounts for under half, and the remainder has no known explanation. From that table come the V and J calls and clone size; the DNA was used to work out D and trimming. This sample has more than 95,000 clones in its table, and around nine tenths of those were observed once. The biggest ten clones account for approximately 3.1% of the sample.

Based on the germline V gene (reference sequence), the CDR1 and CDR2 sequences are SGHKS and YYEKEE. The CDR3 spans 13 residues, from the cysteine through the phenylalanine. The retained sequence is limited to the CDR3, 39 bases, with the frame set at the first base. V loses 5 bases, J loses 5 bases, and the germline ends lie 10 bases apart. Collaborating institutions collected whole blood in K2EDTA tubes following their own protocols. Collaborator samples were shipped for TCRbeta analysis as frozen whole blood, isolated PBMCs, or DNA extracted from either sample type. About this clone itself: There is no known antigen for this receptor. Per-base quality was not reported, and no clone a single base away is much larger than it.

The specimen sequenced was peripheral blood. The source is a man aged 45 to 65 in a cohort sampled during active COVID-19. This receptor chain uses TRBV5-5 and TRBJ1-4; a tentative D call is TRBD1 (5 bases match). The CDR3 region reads CASRPTGNEKLFF. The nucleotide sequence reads TGTGCCAGCAGACCAACAGGAAATGAAAAACTGTTTTTT.